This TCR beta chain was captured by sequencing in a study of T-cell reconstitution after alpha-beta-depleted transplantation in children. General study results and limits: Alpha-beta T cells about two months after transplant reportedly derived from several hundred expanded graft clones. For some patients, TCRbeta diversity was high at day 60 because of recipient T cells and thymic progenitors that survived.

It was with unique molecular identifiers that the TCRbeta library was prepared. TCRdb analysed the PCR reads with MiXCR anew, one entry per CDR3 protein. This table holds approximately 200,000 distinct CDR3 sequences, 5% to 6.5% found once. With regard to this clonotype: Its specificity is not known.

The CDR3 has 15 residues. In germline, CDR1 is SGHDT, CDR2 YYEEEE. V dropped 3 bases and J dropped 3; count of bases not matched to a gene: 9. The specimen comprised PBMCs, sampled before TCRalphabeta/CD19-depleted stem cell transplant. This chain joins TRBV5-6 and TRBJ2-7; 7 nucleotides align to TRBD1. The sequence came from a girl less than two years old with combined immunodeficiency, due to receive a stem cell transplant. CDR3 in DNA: TGTGCCAGCAGCTCCTTCGGGGACAGAGGCTACGAGCAGTACTTC. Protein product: CASSSFGDRGYEQYF.